The 18 T cell receptor beta chains reported below all come from one sample, sequenced in a study of shared clonotypes between healthy human individuals. Produced via immunoSEQ multiplex PCR; TCRdb's table is partial and in-frame only. The sample shows some 500,000 clones, 90% to 97% of them seen only once. Sequencing was done on a sample of naive CD4+ T cells sorted from blood. Subset indicated: CD45RA+ positively selected. The receptors shown here come from a woman in her twenties or thirties in good health.

The chain uses TRBV7-2 and TRBJ2-3; no definite D call. The germline V gene has CDR1 SGHTA and CDR2 FQGNSA. Trimming removed 4 bases at V and 3 bases at J, with 2 bases between. The CDR3 is 11 amino acids. The CDR3: CASSSTDTQYF. The CDR3, as DNA: TGTGCCAGCAGCTCTACAGATACGCAGTATTTT.

This rearrangement joins TRBV4-1 to TRBJ1-4; 10 bases line up with TRBD1. Germline CDR1 MGHRA, CDR2 YSYEKL. The CDR3 runs 15 residues. V gave up 4 bases and J gave up 8 bases; unmatched junction bases: 7. The CDR3 DNA is TGCGCCAGCAGCCGCCCGGGACAGGGGAGCGAAAAACTGTTTTTT. Translating it yields CASSRPGQGSEKLFF.

V usage is TRBV5-1 and J usage is TRBJ2-7; D call uncertain. The germline V gene encodes CDR1 SGHRS and CDR2 YFSETQ. CDR3 size: 16 residues. Trimming stripped 0 bases from V and 0 bases from J, with 13 bases between. In DNA, the CDR3 is TGCGCCAGCAGCTTGGTTGGCCAGCCGAACTCCTACGAGCAGTACTTC. It codes for CASSLVGQPNSYEQYF.

V gene TRBV9 combines with J gene TRBJ2-6, with D possibly being TRBD1 (5 bases). V lost 3 bases and J 4 bases, leaving 17 bases between the germline ends. This CDR3 is 17 amino acids long. Germline loops: CDR1 SGDLS, CDR2 YYNGEE. CDR3 nucleotides: TGTGCCAGCAGCGCGCAGGGTTTAGTCTCCGGGGCCAACGTCCTGACTTTC. This gives the protein CASSAQGLVSGANVLTF.

The rearrangement links TRBV5-1 to TRBJ2-2, with 8 bases fitting TRBD2. The J segment lost 2 bases and the V segment lost 5 bases, leaving 8 bases of the junction unmatched. The CDR3 spans 16 residues. The germline V gene encodes CDR1 SGHRS and CDR2 YFSETQ. For the CDR3, the DNA is TGCGCCAGCAGTCAGCCGGGACTAGGAAACACCGGGGAGCTGTTTTTT. It yields the protein CASSQPGLGNTGELFF.

The chain recombines TRBV19 with TRBJ2-1, with 7 bases matching TRBD2. V lost 8 bases, J lost 0 bases, and 7 bases stayed unmatched. The germline V gene encodes CDR1 LNHDA and CDR2 SQIVND (reference sequence). The CDR3 is 15 residues long. The CDR3 DNA reads as TGTGCCAGTCTAGCGGCGACTAGCTCCTACAATGAGCAGTTCTTC. Translating it yields CASLAATSSYNEQFF.

A single count supports this clone. The CDR3 nucleotides read TGCAGCGTTGACAGGACAGGGGGTGAGCAGTACTTC. This gives the protein CSVDRTGGEQYF. The chain links TRBV29-1 to TRBJ2-7; 10 bases match TRBD1. CDR1 and CDR2 from the germline V gene are SQVTM and ANQGSEA. The CDR3 loop spans 12 amino acids. The ends lost 3 bases at V and 7 bases at J; junction bases unmatched: 3.

The chain joins TRBV25-1 to TRBJ2-2; maybe TRBD2 (6 bases). The CDR3 runs to 14 residues. Per germline, CDR1 MGHDK and CDR2 SYGVNS. With 8 bases removed from V and 8 bases from J, the gap between germline ends came to 18 bases. The CDR3 region is CASGKEGLAGELFF. CDR3 sequence (DNA): TGTGCCAGCGGGAAGGAGGGGTTGGCGGGGGAGCTGTTTTTT.

The chain uses TRBV19 and TRBJ2-6, with unresolved D. Between the trimmed V and J ends, which lost 6 bases and 0 bases, there was a span of 15 bases. This CDR3 is 17 amino acids long. Per germline, CDR1 LNHDA and CDR2 SQIVND (reference sequence). Here the CDR3 reads CASSSRRPSSGANVLTF. The CDR3 region has the DNA TGTGCCAGTAGCAGTCGCAGGCCCTCCTCTGGGGCCAACGTCCTGACTTTC.

This chain uses TRBV25-1 with TRBJ2-2; TRBD1 agrees at 10 bases. J gave up 1 base and V 3 bases, and 5 bases lay outside the gene matches. The CDR3 covers 17 residues. Germline V lookup: CDR1 MGHDK, CDR2 SYGVNS. CDR3 in amino acids: CASSDFGQGVNTGELFF. The DNA for the CDR3 is TGTGCCAGCAGTGATTTCGGACAGGGGGTGAACACCGGGGAGCTGTTTTTT.

This clone is a singleton in its sample. The chain links TRBV28 to TRBJ2-3; either TRBD1 or TRBD2 may supply D (5 bases each). The CDR3 extends over 17 amino acids. Germline V CDR1 and CDR2: MDHEN, SYDVKM. Trimming took off 6 bases at V and 0 bases at J, with 19 bases between the two ends. The CDR3 sequence is CASSPRGFGISTDTQYF. CDR3 DNA: TGTGCCAGCAGCCCAAGGGGATTCGGGATTAGCACAGATACGCAGTATTTT.

The chain carries TRBV28 and TRBJ1-6; D gene uncertain. The germline CDR1 and CDR2 sequences are MDHEN and SYDVKM. CDR3 length: 12 amino acids. V gave up 7 bases and J gave up 10 bases, with 11 bases separating them. The CDR3 sequence is CASTQTPSPLHF. As DNA, the CDR3 is TGTGCCAGCACTCAAACCCCATCACCCCTCCACTTT.

This sequence joins TRBV4-2 and TRBJ2-7; 9 positions agree with TRBD2. Germline V gene data show CDR1 as LGHNA and CDR2 as YNFKEQ. Losses at the gene ends were 4 bases for V and 4 bases for J; bases not matched to a gene: 8. This CDR3 contains 15 residues. The CDR3 nucleotides read TGTGCCAGCAGCCCTACAGCGGGGGGCTCGTACGAGCAGTACTTC. It yields the protein CASSPTAGGSYEQYF.

The rearrangement joins TRBV28 to TRBJ2-7, with D tentatively TRBD1 or TRBD2 (5 bases each). CDR3 length: 15 residues. In germline, CDR1 is MDHEN, CDR2 SYDVKM. With 7 bases removed from V and 6 bases from J, the gap between germline ends came to 22 bases. For the CDR3, the DNA is TGTGCCAGCAAGGGGCCCTATAGGAGTGGGGGCGAGCAGTACTTC. The encoded protein is CASKGPYRSGGEQYF.

The V gene is TRBV21-1, the J gene TRBJ2-3. TRBV21-1 is noted as a pseudogene. The CDR3 spans 16 residues. DNA for the CDR3: TGTGCCAGCAGCAAAGGGGTGGGGGAAAGCACAGATACGCAGTATTTT. Protein product: CASSKGVGESTDTQYF.

The chain combines TRBV27 with TRBJ2-5; D assignment may be TRBD1 or TRBD2 (6 bases each). Germline assignment: CDR1 MNHEY and CDR2 SMNVEV (reference sequence). CDR3 length: 14 residues. The germline V and J ends were trimmed by 2 bases and 5 bases, with 12 bases remaining between them. CDR3 region: CASSLRGVPETQYF. The CDR3 DNA reads TGTGCCAGCAGTTTAAGGGGGGTTCCGGAGACCCAGTACTTC.

The sample holds one count of this clone. The V call is TRBV5-1, the J call TRBJ2-3; TRBD2 aligns across 7 bases. Trimming removed 4 bases from V and 2 bases from J; junction bases left unmatched: 7. From germline, CDR1 is SGHRS and CDR2 YFSETQ. CDR3 length equals 15 residues. The CDR3 is CASSKTSPITDTQYF. For the CDR3, the DNA is TGCGCCAGCAGCAAGACTAGCCCTATCACAGATACGCAGTATTTT.

The V and J genes are TRBV20-1 and TRBJ1-1, with D uncertain. With 6 bases removed from V and 2 bases from J, the gap between germline ends came to 7 bases. Per germline, CDR1 DFQATT and CDR2 SNEGSKA (reference sequence). This CDR3 has 11 amino acids. The CDR3 here is CSAEDNTEAFF. The CDR3 nucleotides are TGCAGTGCAGAAGACAACACTGAAGCTTTCTTT.